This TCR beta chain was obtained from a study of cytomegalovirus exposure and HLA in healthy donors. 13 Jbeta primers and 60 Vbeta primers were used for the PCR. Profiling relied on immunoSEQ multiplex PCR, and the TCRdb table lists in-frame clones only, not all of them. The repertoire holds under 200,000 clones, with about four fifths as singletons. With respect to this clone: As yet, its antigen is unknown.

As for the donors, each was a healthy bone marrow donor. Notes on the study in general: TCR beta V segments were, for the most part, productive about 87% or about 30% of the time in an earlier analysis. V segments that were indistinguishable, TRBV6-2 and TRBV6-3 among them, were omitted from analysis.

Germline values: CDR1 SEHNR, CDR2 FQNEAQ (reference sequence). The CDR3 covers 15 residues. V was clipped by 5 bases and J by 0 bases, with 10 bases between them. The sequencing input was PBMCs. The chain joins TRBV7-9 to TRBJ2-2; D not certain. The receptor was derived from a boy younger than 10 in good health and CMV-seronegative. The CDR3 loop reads CASSNRRSNTGELFF. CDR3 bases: TGTGCCAGCAGCAATCGGAGATCGAACACCGGGGAGCTGTTTTTT.